Sequencing of this T cell receptor (beta chain) was carried out in a study of technical replicates of blood from a few donors. Clones were read by immunoSEQ multiplex PCR, and TCRdb kept only the in-frame ones, dropping some. In the table there are roughly 100,000 clones, 96% of which are singletons. Germline CDR1 is GTSNPN and CDR2 is SVGIG (reference sequence). This CDR3 spans 11 amino acids. V dropped 5 bases and J dropped 7 bases, with 9 bases sitting between them. V is TRBV30 and J is TRBJ2-1; no clear D. The receptor's source is a human donor in good health. Sequenced input: T cells isolated from PBMCs. The CDR3 sequence is CAWEKWNEQFF. The DNA for the CDR3 is TGTGCCTGGGAGAAGTGGAATGAGCAGTTCTTC. Complete variable domain (other parts from reference TRBV30 and TRBJ2-1): SQTIHQWPATLVQPVGSPLSLECTVEGTSNPNLYWYRQAAGRGLQLLFYSVGIGQISSEVPQNLSASRPQDRQFILSSKKLLLSDSGFYLCAWEKWNEQFFGPGTRLTVL.